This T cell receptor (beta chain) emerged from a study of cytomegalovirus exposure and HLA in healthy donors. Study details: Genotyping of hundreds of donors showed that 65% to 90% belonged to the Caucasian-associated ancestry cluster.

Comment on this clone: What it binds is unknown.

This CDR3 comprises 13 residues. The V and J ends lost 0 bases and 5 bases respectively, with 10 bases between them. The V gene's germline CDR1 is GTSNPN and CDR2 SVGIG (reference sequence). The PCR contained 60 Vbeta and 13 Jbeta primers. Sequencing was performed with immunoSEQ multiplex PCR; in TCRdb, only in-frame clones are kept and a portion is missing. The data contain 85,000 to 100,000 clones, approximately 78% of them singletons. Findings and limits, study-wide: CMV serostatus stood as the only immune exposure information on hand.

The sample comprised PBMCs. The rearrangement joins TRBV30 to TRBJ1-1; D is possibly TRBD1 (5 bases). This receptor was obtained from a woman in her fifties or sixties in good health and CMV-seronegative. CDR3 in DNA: TGTGCCTGGAGTGTTCGGGGGGAAACTGAAGCTTTCTTT. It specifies CAWSVRGETEAFF.